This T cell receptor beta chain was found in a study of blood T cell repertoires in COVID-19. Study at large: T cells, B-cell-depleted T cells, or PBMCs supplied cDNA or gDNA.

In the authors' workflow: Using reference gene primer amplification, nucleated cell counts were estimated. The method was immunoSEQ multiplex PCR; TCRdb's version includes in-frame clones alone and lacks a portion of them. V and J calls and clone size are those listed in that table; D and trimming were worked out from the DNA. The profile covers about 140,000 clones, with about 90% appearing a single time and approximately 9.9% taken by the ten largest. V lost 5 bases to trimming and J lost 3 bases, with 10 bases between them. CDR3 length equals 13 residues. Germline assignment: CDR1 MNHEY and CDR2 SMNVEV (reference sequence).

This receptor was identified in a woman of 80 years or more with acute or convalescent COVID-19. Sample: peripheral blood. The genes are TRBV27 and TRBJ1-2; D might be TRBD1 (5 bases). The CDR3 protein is CASSPDTHYGYTF. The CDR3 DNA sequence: TGTGCCAGCAGTCCGGACACCCACTATGGCTACACCTTC.